The 5 T cell receptor beta chains presented below share a single source sample, sequenced in a study of blood T cells in healthy people across ages. Through a sample-barcoded 5' primer and a J-beta primer mix, a second PCR was run for roughly 7 to 12 cycles. TCRdb re-analysed the 5' RACE reads in MiXCR, keeping a single row per CDR3 protein. The sample includes about 1 million distinct CDR3 sequences, under 30% of them seen just once. The data also belong to a second study, concerning T cells of mothers and their children.

The source material was blood. All receptors derive from a girl under 10 years old in good health.

The chain uses TRBV28 and TRBJ2-5; D is uncertain. The germline gives CDR1 MDHEN, CDR2 SYDVKM. Trimming stripped 3 bases from V and 5 bases from J, with 13 bases between. CDR3 size: 14 residues. The CDR3 is CASSFDITGETQYF. The CDR3 DNA sequence: TGTGCCAGCAGTTTCGACATCACTGGGGAGACCCAGTACTTC.

This clonotype has a handful of counts. The genes are TRBV7-2 and TRBJ2-4, with D hard to call. V was cut by 2 bases and J by 0 bases, with 17 bases left in between. CDR3 size: 18 residues. CDR1 is SGHTA, CDR2 FQGNSA, per germline. The CDR3 reads CASSLILATPLAKNIQYF. In DNA form, the CDR3 reads TGTGCCAGCAGCTTAATCTTGGCGACACCACTAGCCAAAAACATTCAGTACTTC.

This clonotype has just a few counts. The CDR3 sequence is CSVARGSYGYTF. For the CDR3, the DNA is TGCAGCGTTGCCAGGGGGTCATATGGCTACACCTTC. The J gene is TRBJ1-2, the V gene TRBV29-1; 7 bases are shared with TRBD1. The length of the CDR3 is 12 residues. Germline loops: CDR1 SQVTM, CDR2 ANQGSEA. After removal of 4 bases from V and 5 bases from J, the junction contained 4 bases not matched to a gene.

This clonotype came up a few times. The V call is TRBV4-1, the J call TRBJ2-7, with D possibly TRBD2 on 5 matching bases. CDR1 and CDR2 (germline): MGHRA, YSYEKL. This CDR3 has 16 amino acids. With 1 base removed from V and 4 bases from J, the gap between germline ends came to 17 bases. The CDR3 loop reads CASSQVRAAEGYEQYF. Here the CDR3 DNA reads TGCGCCAGCAGCCAAGTTCGGGCGGCTGAGGGTTACGAGCAGTACTTC.

Points on this clonotype: Mismatch with germline at one junction end may stem from a read error. This sequence joins TRBV7-9 and TRBJ2-1; TRBD2 aligns across 8 bases. Per germline, CDR1 SEHNR and CDR2 FQNEAQ (reference sequence). CDR3 length: 16 amino acids. CDR3 sequence reads: CASSLLREGRQETLYF. The CDR3 bases are TGTGCCAGCAGCTTATTACGGGAGGGCCGCCAAGAGACCCTGTACTTC.